In this sample, the clone carrying this T cell receptor (beta chain) turned up once. The participants were between about 18 and 90 years old and came from some 25 US areas. This record comes from a study of blood T cell repertoires in COVID-19. Study as a whole: Specimens from acute and convalescent COVID-19 originated in the United States, Italy and Spain.

Data came from immunoSEQ multiplex PCR; TCRdb stores just in-frame clones and leaves some out. This table has about 200,000 clones, approximately 85% appearing once. The V and J ends lost 4 bases and 0 bases, in that order; junction bases with no gene match: 10. The CDR3 spans 18 residues. CDR1 and CDR2 from the germline V gene are SGHNT and YYREEE (reference sequence). The chain uses TRBV5-4 and TRBJ2-3, with TRBD2 matching 11 bases. The clonotype was recovered from a man aged 35 to 55 with acute COVID-19. What was sequenced was PBMCs or T cells enriched from blood (not recorded which). Here the CDR3 reads CASSPTSGSETSTDTQYF. The CDR3 nucleotides are TGTGCCAGCAGCCCTACTAGCGGGAGCGAAACTAGCACAGATACGCAGTATTTT.